The text below deals with one T cell receptor (beta chain). What this receptor recognizes is not known. The record has no base qualities; no much larger clone is one base away. These data come from a study of PD-L1 blockade in urothelial cancer (dated 2017 in TCRdb). At the level of the whole study: Every patient began therapy at some point between 2014 and 2015 and was given atezolizumab 1,200 mg intravenously every 3 weeks. About 85% of the roughly 29 patients were males with bladder-origin urothelial cancer, and about 65% of the 29 reported a prior smoking history. An ECOG performance status of 0 or 1 was recorded for the patients, and 0 to 3 prior chemotherapy regimens had been received by the patients. Blood samples were analyzed at two time points: 3 weeks after treatment start (second dose) and 6 weeks after treatment start. A median of roughly 140,000 T cells and some 82,000 unique TCRs was obtained from blood samples, and a median clonality of around 0.08 was observed. The study was an exploratory multi-omic analysis of somatic, immune and clinical correlates of response to PD-L1 blockade with atezolizumab in urothelial cancer. Pretreatment tumor samples, along with matched peripheral blood collected serially before and after atezolizumab treatment, underwent TCR sequencing. Durable clinical benefit meant progression-free survival longer than 6 months, and TCR features were also tested against progression-free and overall survival. Whole exome sequencing and RNA sequencing of pretreatment tumors were performed alongside TCR sequencing in the same patients. Durable clinical benefit was achieved by nine patients and was not achieved by 20 patients. Pretreatment blood TCR-seq was available for twenty-nine patients, at least one posttreatment blood collection was obtained for around 25 patients, and tumor TCR-seq was available for around 25 patients.

Results and caveats for the whole study, not just this receptor: A pretreatment peripheral blood TCR clonality below the median was linked to improved progression-free and overall survival. Because the sample size was small (n of about 30) and many exploratory analyses were performed, the results are intended to be hypothesis-generating. Patients with durable benefit showed greater expansion of tumor-associated TCR clones in peripheral blood 3 weeks after starting treatment (n ≈ 21, p = 0.022).

In the germline V gene (reference sequence), CDR1 corresponds to SEHNR and CDR2 to FQNEAQ. V has 5 bases trimmed and J has 0 bases trimmed; junction bases matching no gene number 13. Counted from cysteine to phenylalanine, this CDR3 has 18 amino acids. The entry retains the CDR3 DNA only, 54 bases that are in frame from base 1. The intended sense of this specimen's time point label: peripheral blood 6 weeks after treatment start. A cohort of about 30 patients with locally advanced or metastatic urothelial carcinoma, treated at Memorial Sloan Kettering on a trial protocol, was included. Peripheral blood mononuclear cells were collected pretreatment and during treatment, with between 1 and 8 total time points per patient. The Qiagen DNeasy Blood extraction kit was used to purify genomic DNA from total PBMCs and tumor samples. PBMCs were collected pretreatment and during treatment, and were isolated and stored as previously described.

Synthetic TCR analog templates were spiked into each PCR to estimate absolute template abundance from read counts. The immunoSEQ assay used bias-controlled V and J gene primers to amplify TCRbeta CDR3 regions from genomic DNA. Sequencing of rearranged TCRbeta segments was done at approximately 20X coverage. From the authors' description of their analysis: Sequencing errors were corrected by clustering and CDR3s were annotated against IMGT to assign V, D and J genes. Downstream analyses used only productive TCRbeta rearrangements and left out out-of-frame or stop-codon sequences. Clonality was calculated as one minus the Shannon entropy normalized by the log of the number of unique productive sequences. Fisher's exact test with Benjamini-Hochberg correction, at a threshold of adjusted p below 0.01, was used to find clones that differed between time points or between blood and tumor. In its TCRdb copy, this immuneACCESS table keeps in-frame sequences only and misses some clones. Where compared with another copy, unresolved V genes explain less than half of these, and the others have no known cause. Clone size and V and J calls were adopted from that table, with D and trimming inferred from the DNA. The sample has tens of thousands of clones on record, about 86% of them singletons. The ten largest make up more than 9% of the sample.

The clonotype comes from a man in his 60s with urothelial cancer. The V and J genes are TRBV7-9 and TRBJ1-1; TRBD1 lines up with 9 middle nucleotides. The specimen was PBMCs, collected around atezolizumab (anti-PD-L1) treatment. The CDR3 amino acid sequence is: CASSEGQGNIQLNTEAFF. The DNA sequence reads TGTGCCAGCAGCGAAGGACAGGGGAACATACAGCTGAACACTGAAGCTTTCTTT.